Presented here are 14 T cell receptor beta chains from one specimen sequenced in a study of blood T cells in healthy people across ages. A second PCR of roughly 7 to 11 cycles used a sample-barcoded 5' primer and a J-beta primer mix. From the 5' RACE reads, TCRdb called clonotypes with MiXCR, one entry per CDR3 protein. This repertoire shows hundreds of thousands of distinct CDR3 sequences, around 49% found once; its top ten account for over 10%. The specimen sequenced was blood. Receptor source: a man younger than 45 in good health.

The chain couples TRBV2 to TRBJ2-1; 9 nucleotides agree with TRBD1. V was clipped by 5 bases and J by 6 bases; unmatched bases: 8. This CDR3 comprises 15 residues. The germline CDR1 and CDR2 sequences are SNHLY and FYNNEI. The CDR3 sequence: CASSRPGQGTNEQFF. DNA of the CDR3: TGTGCCAGCAGTCGACCGGGACAGGGTACCAATGAGCAGTTCTTC.

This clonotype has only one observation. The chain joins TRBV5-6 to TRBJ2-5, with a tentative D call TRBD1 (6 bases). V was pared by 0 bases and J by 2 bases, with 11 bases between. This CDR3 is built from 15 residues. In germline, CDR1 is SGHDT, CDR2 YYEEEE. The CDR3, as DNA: TGTGCCAGCAGCTTGGTGACAGGAGAACAAGAGACCCAGTACTTC. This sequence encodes CASSLVTGEQETQYF.

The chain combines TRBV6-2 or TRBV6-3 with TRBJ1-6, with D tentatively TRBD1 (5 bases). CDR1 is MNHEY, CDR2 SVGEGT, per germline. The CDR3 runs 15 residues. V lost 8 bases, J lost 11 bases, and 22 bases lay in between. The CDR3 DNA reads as TGTGCCAGCCGACCCGGGACCCGTGAGAATCCACCCCTCCACTTT. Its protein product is CASRPGTRENPPLHF.

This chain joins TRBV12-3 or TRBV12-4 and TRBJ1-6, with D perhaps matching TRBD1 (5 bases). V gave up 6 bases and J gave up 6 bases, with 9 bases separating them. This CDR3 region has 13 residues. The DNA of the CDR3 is TGTGCCAGCAGGAGGGGCAGTAATTCACCCCTCCACTTT. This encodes CASRRGSNSPLHF.

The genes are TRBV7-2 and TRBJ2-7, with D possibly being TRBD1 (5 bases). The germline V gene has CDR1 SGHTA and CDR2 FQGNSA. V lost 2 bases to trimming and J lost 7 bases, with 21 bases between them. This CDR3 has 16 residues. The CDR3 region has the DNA TGTGCCAGCAGCTTATATATATGGGGCGCCTACAATGAGCAGTACTTC. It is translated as CASSLYIWGAYNEQYF.

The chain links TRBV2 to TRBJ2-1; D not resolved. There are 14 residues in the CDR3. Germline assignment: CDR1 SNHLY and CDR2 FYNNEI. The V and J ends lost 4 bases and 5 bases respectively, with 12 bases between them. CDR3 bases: TGTGCCAGCAGTGCGAGTTTCCTTAACAATGAGCAGTTCTTC. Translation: CASSASFLNNEQFF.

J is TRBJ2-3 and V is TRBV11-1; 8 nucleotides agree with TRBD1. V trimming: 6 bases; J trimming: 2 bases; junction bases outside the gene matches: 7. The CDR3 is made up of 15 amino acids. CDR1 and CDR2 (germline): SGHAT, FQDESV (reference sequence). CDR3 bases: TGTGCCAGCAGAGAGGACAGGGTTGCCACAGATACGCAGTATTTT. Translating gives CASREDRVATDTQYF.

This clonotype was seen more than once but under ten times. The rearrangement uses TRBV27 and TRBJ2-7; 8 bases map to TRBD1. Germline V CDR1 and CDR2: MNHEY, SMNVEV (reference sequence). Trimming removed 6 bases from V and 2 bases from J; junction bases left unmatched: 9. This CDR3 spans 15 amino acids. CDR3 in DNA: TGTGCCAGCAGCATGGACAGGGTCATACCCTACGAGCAGTACTTC. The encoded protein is CASSMDRVIPYEQYF.

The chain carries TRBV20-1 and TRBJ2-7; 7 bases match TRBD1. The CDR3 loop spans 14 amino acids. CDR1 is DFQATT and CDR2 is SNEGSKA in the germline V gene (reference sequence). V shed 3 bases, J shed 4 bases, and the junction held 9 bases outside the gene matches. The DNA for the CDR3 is TGCAGTGCTAGGCCGACAGGGAGAGAGTACGAGCAGTACTTC. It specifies CSARPTGREYEQYF.

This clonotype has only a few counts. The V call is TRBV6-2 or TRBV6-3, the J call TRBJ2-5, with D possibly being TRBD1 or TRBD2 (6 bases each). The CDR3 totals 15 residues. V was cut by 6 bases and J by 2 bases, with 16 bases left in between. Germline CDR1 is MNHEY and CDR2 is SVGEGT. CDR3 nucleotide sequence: TGTGCCAGCAGAGGTGCGGGACACGGGCAAGAGACCCAGTACTTC. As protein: CASRGAGHGQETQYF.

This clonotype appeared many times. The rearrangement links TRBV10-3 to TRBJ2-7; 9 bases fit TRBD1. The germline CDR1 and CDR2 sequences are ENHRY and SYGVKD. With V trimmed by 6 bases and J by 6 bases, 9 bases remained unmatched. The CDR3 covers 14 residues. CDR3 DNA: TGTGCCATCAGCCGGGACAGGGATGGGTCCGAGCAGTACTTC. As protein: CAISRDRDGSEQYF.

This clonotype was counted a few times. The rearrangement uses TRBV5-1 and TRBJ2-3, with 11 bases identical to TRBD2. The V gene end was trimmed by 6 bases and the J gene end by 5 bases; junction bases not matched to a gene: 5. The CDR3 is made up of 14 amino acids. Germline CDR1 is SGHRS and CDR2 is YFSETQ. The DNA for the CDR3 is TGCGCCAGCAAACTAGCGGGGGACCGAGATACGCAGTATTTT. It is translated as CASKLAGDRDTQYF. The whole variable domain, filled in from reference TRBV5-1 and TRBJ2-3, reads KAGVTQTPRYLIKTRGQQVTLSCSPISGHRSVSWYQQTPGQGLQFLFEYFSETQRNKGNFPGRFSGRQFSNSRSEMNVSTLELGDSALYLCASKLAGDRDTQYFGPGTRLTVL.

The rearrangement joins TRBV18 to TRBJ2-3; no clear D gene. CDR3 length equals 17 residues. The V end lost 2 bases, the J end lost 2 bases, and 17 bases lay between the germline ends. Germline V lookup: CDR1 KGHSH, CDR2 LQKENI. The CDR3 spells CASSPRTPGSPTDTQYF. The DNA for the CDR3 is TGTGCCAGCTCACCAAGGACGCCCGGGTCTCCCACAGATACGCAGTATTTT.

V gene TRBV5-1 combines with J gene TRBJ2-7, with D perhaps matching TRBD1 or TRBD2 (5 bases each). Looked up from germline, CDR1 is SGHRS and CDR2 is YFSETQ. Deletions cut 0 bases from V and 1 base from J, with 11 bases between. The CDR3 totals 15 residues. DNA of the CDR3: TGCGCCAGCAGCTTGGAAGGGGACGCATCCTACGAGCAGTACTTC. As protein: CASSLEGDASYEQYF.